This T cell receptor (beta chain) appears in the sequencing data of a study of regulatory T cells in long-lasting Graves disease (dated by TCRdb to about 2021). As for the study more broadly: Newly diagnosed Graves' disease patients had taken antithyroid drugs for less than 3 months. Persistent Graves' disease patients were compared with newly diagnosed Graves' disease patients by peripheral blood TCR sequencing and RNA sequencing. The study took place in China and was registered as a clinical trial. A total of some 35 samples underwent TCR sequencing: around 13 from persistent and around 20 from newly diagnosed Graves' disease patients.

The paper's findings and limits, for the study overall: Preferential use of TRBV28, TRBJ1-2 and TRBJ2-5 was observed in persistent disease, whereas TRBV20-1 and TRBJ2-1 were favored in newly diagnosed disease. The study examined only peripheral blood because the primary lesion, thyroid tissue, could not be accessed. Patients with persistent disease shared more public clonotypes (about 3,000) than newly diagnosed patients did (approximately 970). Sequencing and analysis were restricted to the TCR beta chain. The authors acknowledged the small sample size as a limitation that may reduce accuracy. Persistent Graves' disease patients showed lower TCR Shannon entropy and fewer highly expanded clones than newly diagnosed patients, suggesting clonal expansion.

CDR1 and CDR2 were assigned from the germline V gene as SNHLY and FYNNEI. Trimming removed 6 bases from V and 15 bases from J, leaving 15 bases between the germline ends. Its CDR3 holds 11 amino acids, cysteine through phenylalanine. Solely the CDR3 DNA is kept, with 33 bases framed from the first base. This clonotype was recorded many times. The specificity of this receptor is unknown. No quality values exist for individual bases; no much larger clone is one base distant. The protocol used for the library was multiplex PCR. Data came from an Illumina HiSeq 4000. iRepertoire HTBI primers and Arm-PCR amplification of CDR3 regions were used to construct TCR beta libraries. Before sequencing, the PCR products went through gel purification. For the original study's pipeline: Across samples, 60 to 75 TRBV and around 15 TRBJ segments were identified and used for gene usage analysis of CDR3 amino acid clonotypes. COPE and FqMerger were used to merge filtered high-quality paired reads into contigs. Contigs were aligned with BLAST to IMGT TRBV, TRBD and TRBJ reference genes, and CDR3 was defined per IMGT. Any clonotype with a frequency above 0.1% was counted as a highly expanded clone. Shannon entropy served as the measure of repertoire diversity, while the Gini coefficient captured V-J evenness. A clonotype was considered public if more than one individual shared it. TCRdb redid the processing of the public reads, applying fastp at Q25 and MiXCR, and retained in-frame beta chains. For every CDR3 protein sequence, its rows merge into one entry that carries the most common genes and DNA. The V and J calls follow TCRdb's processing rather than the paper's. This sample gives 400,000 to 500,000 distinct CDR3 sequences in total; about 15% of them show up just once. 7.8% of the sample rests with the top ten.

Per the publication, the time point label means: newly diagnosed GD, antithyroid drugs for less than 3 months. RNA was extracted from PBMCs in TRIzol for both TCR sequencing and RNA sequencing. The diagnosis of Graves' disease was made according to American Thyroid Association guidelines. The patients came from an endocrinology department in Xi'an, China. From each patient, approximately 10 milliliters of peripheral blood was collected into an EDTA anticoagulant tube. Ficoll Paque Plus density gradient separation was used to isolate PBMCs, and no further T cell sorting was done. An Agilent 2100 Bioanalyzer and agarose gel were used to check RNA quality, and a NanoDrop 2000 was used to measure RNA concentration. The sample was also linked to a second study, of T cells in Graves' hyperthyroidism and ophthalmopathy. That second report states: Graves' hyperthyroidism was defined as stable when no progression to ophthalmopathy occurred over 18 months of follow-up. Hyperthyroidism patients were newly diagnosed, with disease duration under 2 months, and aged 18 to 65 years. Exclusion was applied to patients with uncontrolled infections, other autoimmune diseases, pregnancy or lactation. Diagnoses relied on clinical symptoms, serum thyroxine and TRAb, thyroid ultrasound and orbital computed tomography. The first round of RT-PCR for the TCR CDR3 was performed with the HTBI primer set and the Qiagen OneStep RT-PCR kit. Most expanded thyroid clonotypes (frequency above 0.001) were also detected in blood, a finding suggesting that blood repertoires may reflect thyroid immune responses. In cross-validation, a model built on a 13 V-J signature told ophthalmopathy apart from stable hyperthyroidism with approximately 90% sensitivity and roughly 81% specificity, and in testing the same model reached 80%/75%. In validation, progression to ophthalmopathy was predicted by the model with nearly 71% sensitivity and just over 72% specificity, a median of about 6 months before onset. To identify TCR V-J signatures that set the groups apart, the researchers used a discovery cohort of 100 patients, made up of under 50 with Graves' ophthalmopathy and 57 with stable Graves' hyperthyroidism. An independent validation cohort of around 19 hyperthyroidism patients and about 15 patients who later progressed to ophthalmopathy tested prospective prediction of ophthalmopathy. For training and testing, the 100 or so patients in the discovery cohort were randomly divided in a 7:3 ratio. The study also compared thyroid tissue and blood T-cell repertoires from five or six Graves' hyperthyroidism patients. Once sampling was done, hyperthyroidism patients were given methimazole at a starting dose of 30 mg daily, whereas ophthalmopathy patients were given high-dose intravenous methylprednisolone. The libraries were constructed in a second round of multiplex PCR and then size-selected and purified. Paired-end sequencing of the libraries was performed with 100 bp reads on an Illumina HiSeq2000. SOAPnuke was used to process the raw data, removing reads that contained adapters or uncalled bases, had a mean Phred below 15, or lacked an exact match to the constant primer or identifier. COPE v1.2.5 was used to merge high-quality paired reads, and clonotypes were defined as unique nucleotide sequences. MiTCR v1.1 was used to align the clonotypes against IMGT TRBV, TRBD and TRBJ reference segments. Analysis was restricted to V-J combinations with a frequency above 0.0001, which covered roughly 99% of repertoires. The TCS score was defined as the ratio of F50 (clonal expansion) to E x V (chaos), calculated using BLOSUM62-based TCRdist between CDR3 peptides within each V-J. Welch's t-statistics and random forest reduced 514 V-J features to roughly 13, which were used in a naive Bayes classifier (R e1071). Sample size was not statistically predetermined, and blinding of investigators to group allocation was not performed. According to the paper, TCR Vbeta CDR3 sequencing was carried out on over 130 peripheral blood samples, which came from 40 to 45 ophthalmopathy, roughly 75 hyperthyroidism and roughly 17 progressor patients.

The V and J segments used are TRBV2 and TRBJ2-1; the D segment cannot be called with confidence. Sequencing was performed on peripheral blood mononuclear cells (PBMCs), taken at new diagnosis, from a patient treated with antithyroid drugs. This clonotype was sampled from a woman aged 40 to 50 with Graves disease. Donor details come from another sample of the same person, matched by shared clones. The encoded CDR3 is CASSPLVRPFF. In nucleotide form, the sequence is TGTGCCAGCAGCCCCTTAGTAAGACCGTTCTTC.